This passage covers 4 T cell receptor beta chains from one sample sequenced in a study of T cells in narcolepsy. Profiling relied on immunoSEQ multiplex PCR, and the TCRdb table lists in-frame clones only, not all of them. Of 15,000 to 20,000 clones in the sample, roughly two thirds were seen once. Material: CD45RA- memory CD8+ T cells from PBMCs. Receptors originate from a human donor with narcolepsy.

The chain recombines TRBV27 with TRBJ1-1; D may be TRBD1 (5 bases). Germline values: CDR1 MNHEY, CDR2 SMNVEV (reference sequence). The length of the CDR3 is 11 residues. Trimming took 6 bases from V and 8 from J, leaving 10 bases between them. CDR3 nucleotide sequence: TGTGCCAGCAGCTGGCGGGGGGAAGCTTTCTTT. The encoded protein is CASSWRGEAFF.

Relative to its sample, this clone is medium-sized. The chain carries TRBV5-6 and TRBJ2-7; D possibly corresponds to TRBD1 (5 bases). The CDR3 loop spans 13 amino acids. Germline CDR1 SGHDT, CDR2 YYEEEE. V was shortened by 4 bases and J by 3 bases, with 11 bases between the two germline ends. The CDR3 protein is CASSADTDYEQYF. The CDR3 region has the DNA TGTGCCAGCAGCGCGGACACCGACTACGAGCAGTACTTC.

The chain links TRBV28 to TRBJ1-2, with 9 bases lining up with TRBD1. Germline loops: CDR1 MDHEN, CDR2 SYDVKM. The CDR3 sequence is 14 residues long. J gave up 4 bases and V 6 bases, and 6 bases lay outside the gene matches. The CDR3 nucleotides are TGTGCCAGCAGCTCCGGACAGGGGACCTATGGCTACACCTTC. Its translation is CASSSGQGTYGYTF.

This chain links TRBV9 with TRBJ2-2; either TRBD1 or TRBD2 may supply D (5 bases each). V was shortened by 3 bases and J by 3 bases, with 21 bases between the two germline ends. This CDR3 contains 18 residues. Germline CDR1 reads SGDLS; CDR2 reads YYNGEE. The CDR3 is CASSAWEEPRGDTGELFF. CDR3 coding DNA: TGTGCCAGCAGCGCCTGGGAAGAACCCCGGGGCGACACCGGGGAGCTGTTTTTT.